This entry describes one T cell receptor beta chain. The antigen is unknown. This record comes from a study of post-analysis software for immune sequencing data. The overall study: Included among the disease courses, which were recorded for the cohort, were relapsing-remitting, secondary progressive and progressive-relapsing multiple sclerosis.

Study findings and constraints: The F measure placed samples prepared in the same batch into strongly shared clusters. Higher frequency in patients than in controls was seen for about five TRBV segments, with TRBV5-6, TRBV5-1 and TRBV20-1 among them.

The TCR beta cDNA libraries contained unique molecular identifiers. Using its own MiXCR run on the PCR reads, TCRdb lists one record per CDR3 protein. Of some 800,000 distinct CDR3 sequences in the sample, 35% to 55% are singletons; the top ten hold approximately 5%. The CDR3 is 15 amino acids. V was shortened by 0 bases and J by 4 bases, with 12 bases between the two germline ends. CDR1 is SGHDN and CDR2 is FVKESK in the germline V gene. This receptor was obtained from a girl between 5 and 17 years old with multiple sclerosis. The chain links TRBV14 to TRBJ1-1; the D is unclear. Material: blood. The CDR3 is CASSQDRASFTEAFF. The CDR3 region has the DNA TGTGCCAGCAGCCAAGATCGAGCCAGCTTCACTGAAGCTTTCTTT.